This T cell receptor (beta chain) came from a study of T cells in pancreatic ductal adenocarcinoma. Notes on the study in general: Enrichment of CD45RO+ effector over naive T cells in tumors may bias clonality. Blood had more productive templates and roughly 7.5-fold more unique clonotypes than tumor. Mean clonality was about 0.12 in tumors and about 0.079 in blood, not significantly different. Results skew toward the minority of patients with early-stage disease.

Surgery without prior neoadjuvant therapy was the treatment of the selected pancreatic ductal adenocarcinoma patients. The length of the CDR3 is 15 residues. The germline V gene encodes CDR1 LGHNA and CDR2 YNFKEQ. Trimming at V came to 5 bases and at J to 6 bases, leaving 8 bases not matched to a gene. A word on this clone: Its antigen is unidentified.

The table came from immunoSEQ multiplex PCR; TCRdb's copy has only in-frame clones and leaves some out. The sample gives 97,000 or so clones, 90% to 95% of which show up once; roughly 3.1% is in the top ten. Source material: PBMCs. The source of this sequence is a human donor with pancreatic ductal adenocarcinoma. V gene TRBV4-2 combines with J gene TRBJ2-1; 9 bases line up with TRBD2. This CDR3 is CASSEGLAGTNEQFF. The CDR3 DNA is TGTGCCAGCAGCGAAGGGCTAGCGGGGACCAATGAGCAGTTCTTC.